This entry is about one T cell receptor (beta chain). The sample is drawn from a study of blood T cell repertoires in COVID-19. Study summary: The United States, Italy and Spain provided the acute and convalescent COVID-19 samples.

Seattle cases were enrolled at active infection and followed longitudinally. V dropped 6 bases and J dropped 2 bases, with 16 bases sitting between them. Germline V gene data show CDR1 as SQVTM and CDR2 as ANQGSEA. The CDR3 loop spans 14 amino acids. Original data processing: Quantification of nucleated cells was approximated via reference gene primer amplification. The assay was immunoSEQ multiplex PCR, and TCRdb's table has in-frame clones only and misses some. The V and J calls and clone size come from that table; D and trimming were worked out from the DNA. This repertoire shows about 130,000 clones, roughly three quarters found once; its top ten account for around 5%.

The rearrangement links TRBV29-1 to TRBJ2-5, with D perhaps matching TRBD2 (6 bases). The receptor comes from a woman between 70 and 85 years old with COVID-19, enrolled during active disease. The specimen sequenced was peripheral blood. The DNA for the CDR3 is TGCAGCGTCGCTGAGGCGGGGAGGCAAGAGACCCAGTACTTC. Residues: CSVAEAGRQETQYF.